This T cell receptor beta chain originates from a study of T-cell reconstitution after alpha-beta-depleted transplantation in children. In its sample, this clonotype was seen many times. Unique molecular identifiers were incorporated during preparation of the TCRbeta library. TCRdb re-analysed the PCR reads in MiXCR, keeping a single row per CDR3 protein. The table lists under 300,000 distinct CDR3 sequences, approximately 9.7% of them singletons. The input for sequencing was PBMCs from the stem cell graft donor, taken from the stem cell graft. This TCR was recovered from a human donor who donated a stem cell graft to a child with SCID.

The CDR3 loop is CASSESFLAGGSRDTQYF. The CDR3 DNA is TGCGCCAGCAGTGAGTCGTTCCTAGCGGGGGGGTCTAGAGATACGCAGTATTTT. The V and J genes are TRBV10-1 and TRBJ2-3; 12 nucleotides agree with TRBD2. Germline trimming cut 0 bases from V and 5 bases from J; bases unmatched to any gene: 9. The CDR3 spans 18 residues. The germline CDR1 and CDR2 sequences are WNHNN and SYGVQD (reference sequence).